A single sample gave rise to the 8 T cell receptor beta chains below, sequenced in a study of cytomegalovirus exposure and HLA in healthy donors. The PCR employed 60 Vbeta primers together with 13 Jbeta primers. TCRdb's table, derived via immunoSEQ multiplex PCR, lists solely in-frame clones and lacks some. The sample shows about 110,000 clones, about 76% of them seen only once. The sequencing sample was made of PBMCs. The receptors here all came from a man between 40 and 49 years old in good health and CMV-seronegative.

The chain links TRBV28 to TRBJ1-5; D remains unclear. Germline loops: CDR1 MDHEN, CDR2 SYDVKM. The V end lost 1 base, the J end lost 0 bases, and 19 bases lay between the germline ends. This CDR3 comprises 19 residues. DNA for the CDR3: TGTGCCAGCAGTTTATTGCGGATAAGTGGAACATATAGCAATCAGCCCCAGCATTTT. Translated: CASSLLRISGTYSNQPQHF.

The chain joins TRBV6-5 to TRBJ2-1, with 8 bases lining up with TRBD2. Germline lookup yields CDR1 MNHEY and CDR2 SVGAGI. The CDR3 contains 16 residues. Trimming cost V 3 bases and J 1 base; bases outside gene matches: 5. This CDR3 is CASSYFGGGSYNEQFF. CDR3 bases: TGTGCCAGCAGTTATTTCGGCGGGGGGTCCTACAATGAGCAGTTCTTC.

In the case of this clone: The same CDR3 arises from other DNA sequences in this sample as well. CDR3 in amino acids: CASRTTGVGEAFF. The CDR3 coding sequence is TGTGCCAGCAGGACGACAGGGGTAGGTGAAGCTTTCTTT. The rearrangement joins TRBV6-5 to TRBJ1-1; 8 bases agree with TRBD1. V was clipped by 6 bases and J by 7 bases; unmatched bases: 7. This CDR3 is 13 amino acids long. Germline V CDR1 and CDR2: MNHEY, SVGAGI.

The gene calls are TRBV15 and TRBJ1-2, with a tentative D call TRBD1 (5 bases). CDR3 length: 19 amino acids. CDR1 is LNHNV and CDR2 is YYDKDF in the germline V gene (reference sequence). The V end was cut by 0 bases, the J end by 0 bases, with 20 bases between. The DNA of the CDR3 is TGTGCCACCAGCAGAGATTTACCCACGACAGTGAACGCTAACTATGGCTACACCTTC. It codes for CATSRDLPTTVNANYGYTF.

The chain uses TRBV7-9 and TRBJ2-2; D is unresolved. The V gene's germline CDR1 is SEHNR and CDR2 FQNEAQ (reference sequence). The CDR3 sequence is 14 residues long. Trimming left V 6 bases short and J 3 bases short, with 11 bases between. The DNA for the CDR3 is TGTGCCAGCAGTCAAGCAGGATACACCGGGGAGCTGTTTTTT. Translation: CASSQAGYTGELFF.

The J gene is TRBJ2-7, the V gene TRBV5-4; D unclear. Between the trimmed V and J ends, which lost 4 bases and 6 bases, there was a span of 23 bases. The CDR3 consists of 16 residues. Germline-derived CDR1 and CDR2 are SGHNT and YYREEE (reference sequence). Written as DNA, the CDR3 is TGTGCCAGCAGCCCCTCCGGAAATTTGGGCCGCCTCGAGCAGTACTTC. It translates to CASSPSGNLGRLEQYF.

This clone was seen just once. This chain's CDR3 is CASSLTSGVPTGELFF. The CDR3 DNA is TGTGCCAGCAGCCTTACTAGCGGGGTACCAACCGGGGAGCTGTTTTTT. This sequence joins TRBV4-2 and TRBJ2-2; TRBD2 matches 10 bases. Trimming at V came to 4 bases and at J to 5 bases, leaving 7 bases not matched to a gene. The CDR3 has 16 amino acids. Germline assignment: CDR1 LGHNA and CDR2 YNFKEQ.

CDR3 amino acids: CASSLSARQALQETQYF. CDR3 in DNA: TGTGCCAGCAGCTTGTCAGCGAGACAGGCCCTCCAAGAGACCCAGTACTTC. This sequence joins TRBV5-4 and TRBJ2-5, with a possible D match to TRBD1 (6 bases). The CDR3 covers 17 residues. CDR1 SGHNT and CDR2 YYREEE come from the germline V gene (reference sequence). Trimming took 1 base from V and 1 from J, leaving 17 bases between them.